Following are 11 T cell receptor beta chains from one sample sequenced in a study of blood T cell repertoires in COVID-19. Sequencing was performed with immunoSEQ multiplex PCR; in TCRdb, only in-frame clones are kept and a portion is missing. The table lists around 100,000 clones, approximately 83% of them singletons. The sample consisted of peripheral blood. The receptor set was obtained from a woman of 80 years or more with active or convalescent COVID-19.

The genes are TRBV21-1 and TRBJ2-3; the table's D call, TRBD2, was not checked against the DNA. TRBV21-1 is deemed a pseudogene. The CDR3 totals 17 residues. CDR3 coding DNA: TGTGCCAGCAGCAAAGTTAGCCTTACCTACATGAGGAATACGCAGTATTTT. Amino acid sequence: CASSKVSLTYMRNTQYF.

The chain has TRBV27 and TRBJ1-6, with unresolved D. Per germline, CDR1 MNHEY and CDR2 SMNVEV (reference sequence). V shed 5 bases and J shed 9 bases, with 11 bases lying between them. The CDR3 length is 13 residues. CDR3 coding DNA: TGTGCCAGCAGTGAAGCGCGCGGTTCACCCCTCCACTTT. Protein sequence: CASSEARGSPLHF.

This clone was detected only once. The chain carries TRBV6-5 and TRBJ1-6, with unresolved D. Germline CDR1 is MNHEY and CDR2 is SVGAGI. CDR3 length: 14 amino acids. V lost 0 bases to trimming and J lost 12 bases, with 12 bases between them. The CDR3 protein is CASSYSTGVLPLHF. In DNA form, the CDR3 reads TGTGCCAGCAGTTACTCTACGGGTGTTTTACCCCTCCACTTT.

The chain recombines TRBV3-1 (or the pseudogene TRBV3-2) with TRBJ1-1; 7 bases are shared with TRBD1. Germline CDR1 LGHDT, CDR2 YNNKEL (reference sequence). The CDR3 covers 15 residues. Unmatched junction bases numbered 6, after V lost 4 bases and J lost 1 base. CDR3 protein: CASSLSTGPNTEAFF. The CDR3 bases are TGTGCCAGCAGCCTTTCGACAGGGCCGAACACTGAAGCTTTCTTT.

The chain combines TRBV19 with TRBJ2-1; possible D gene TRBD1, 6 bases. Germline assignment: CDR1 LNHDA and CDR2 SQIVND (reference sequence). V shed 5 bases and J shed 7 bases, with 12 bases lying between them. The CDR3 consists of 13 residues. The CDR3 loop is CASSPGHSNEQFF. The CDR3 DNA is TGTGCCAGTAGTCCGGGACATTCAAATGAGCAGTTCTTC.

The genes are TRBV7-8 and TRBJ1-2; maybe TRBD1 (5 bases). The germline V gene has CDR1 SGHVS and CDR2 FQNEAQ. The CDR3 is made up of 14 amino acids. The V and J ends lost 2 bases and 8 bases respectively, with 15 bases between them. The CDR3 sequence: CASSLRVRVEGYTF. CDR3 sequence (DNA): TGTGCCAGCAGCTTAAGGGTCAGGGTAGAGGGCTACACCTTC.

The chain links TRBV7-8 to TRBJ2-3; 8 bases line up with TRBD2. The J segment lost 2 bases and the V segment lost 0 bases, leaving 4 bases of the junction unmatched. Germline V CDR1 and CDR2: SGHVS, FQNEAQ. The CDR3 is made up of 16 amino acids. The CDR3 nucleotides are TGTGCCAGCAGCTTAGCGTCGGGGGGGCCCACAGATACGCAGTATTTT. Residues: CASSLASGGPTDTQYF.

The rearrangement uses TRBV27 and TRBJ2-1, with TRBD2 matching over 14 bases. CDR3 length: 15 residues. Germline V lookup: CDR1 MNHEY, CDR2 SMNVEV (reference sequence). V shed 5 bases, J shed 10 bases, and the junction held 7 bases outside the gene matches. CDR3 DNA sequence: TGTGCCAGCAGTCGGGGACTAGCGGGGGCACGGGAGCAGTTCTTC. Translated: CASSRGLAGAREQFF.

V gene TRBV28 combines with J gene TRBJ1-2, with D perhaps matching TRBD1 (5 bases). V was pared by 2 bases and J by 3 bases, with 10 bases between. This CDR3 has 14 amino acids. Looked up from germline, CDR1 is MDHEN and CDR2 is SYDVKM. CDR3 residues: CASSLPPGDYGYTF. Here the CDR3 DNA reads TGTGCCAGCAGTTTACCCCCGGGGGACTATGGCTACACCTTC.

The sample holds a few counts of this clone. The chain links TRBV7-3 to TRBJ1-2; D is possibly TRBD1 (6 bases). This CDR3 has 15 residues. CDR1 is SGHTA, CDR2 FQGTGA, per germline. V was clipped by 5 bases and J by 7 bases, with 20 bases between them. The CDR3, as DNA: TGTGCCAGCAGCCCGCTGGGGGGGACAAGCGGTGGCTACACCTTC. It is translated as CASSPLGGTSGGYTF.

CDR3 region: CASSVVGGTFALYGYTF. CDR3 bases: TGTGCCAGCAGCGTAGTCGGGGGGACTTTTGCTCTCTATGGCTACACCTTC. V gene TRBV9 combines with J gene TRBJ1-2; maybe TRBD1 (5 bases). The germline CDR1 and CDR2 sequences are SGDLS and YYNGEE. Trimming removed 0 bases from V and 4 bases from J, with 19 bases in between. There are 17 residues in the CDR3.